These 9 T cell receptor beta chains were sequenced from one sample in a study of OX40 agonist ivuxolimab in advanced cancers. Data came from immunoSEQ multiplex PCR; TCRdb stores just in-frame clones and leaves some out. Altogether around 70,000 clones are present, around four fifths being singletons, with the ten largest covering almost 6%. Specimen: CD4+ or CD8+ T cells sorted from blood, collected in a trial of the OX40 agonist ivuxolimab. Every receptor here comes from an adult with an advanced solid tumor such as melanoma, head and neck, liver or kidney cancer.

The chain couples TRBV7-9 to TRBJ2-3; 9 nucleotides match TRBD2. The CDR3 has 13 residues. Germline values: CDR1 SEHNR, CDR2 FQNEAQ (reference sequence). V was pared by 8 bases and J by 3 bases, with 3 bases of the junction left unmatched. The CDR3 DNA sequence: TGTGCCAGCCGGGCGGGAGGGACAGATACGCAGTATTTT. Translating gives CASRAGGTDTQYF.

V is TRBV28 and J is TRBJ2-1; TRBD1 matches at 10 bases. V lost 1 base to trimming and J lost 7 bases; unmatched junction nucleotides: 1. The CDR3 totals 14 residues. Germline assignment: CDR1 MDHEN and CDR2 SYDVKM. The CDR3 sequence: CASSLLGQGNEQFF. Written as DNA, the CDR3 is TGTGCCAGCAGTTTATTGGGACAGGGGAATGAGCAGTTCTTC.

The chain has TRBV28 and TRBJ2-2; D remains unclear. Germline assignment: CDR1 MDHEN and CDR2 SYDVKM. The CDR3 runs 14 residues. V dropped 3 bases and J dropped 6 bases, with 11 bases sitting between them. CDR3 region: CASSLHTNPGELFF. Written as DNA, the CDR3 is TGTGCCAGCAGTTTGCATACCAACCCCGGGGAGCTGTTTTTT.

The V and J genes are TRBV27 and TRBJ1-1, with a tentative D call TRBD1 (5 bases). The CDR3 loop spans 15 amino acids. V was pared by 3 bases and J by 0 bases, with 11 bases between. CDR1 MNHEY and CDR2 SMNVEV come from the germline V gene (reference sequence). CDR3 residues: CASSLGGGVNTEAFF. Here the CDR3 DNA reads TGTGCCAGCAGTTTGGGGGGAGGAGTGAACACTGAAGCTTTCTTT.

The chain combines TRBV18 with TRBJ2-5, with 7 bases identical to TRBD2. Unmatched junction bases numbered 9, after V lost 0 bases and J lost 5 bases. The germline CDR1 and CDR2 sequences are KGHSH and LQKENI. This CDR3 has 16 amino acids. CDR3 sequence reads: CASSPPTSPRGETQYF. CDR3 bases: TGTGCCAGCTCACCACCGACTAGCCCACGCGGGGAGACCCAGTACTTC.

This rearrangement joins TRBV25-1 to TRBJ2-1; D may match TRBD1 or TRBD2 (5 bases each). This CDR3 has 12 amino acids. The V end was cut by 1 base, the J end by 8 bases, with 6 bases between. From germline, CDR1 is MGHDK and CDR2 SYGVNS. CDR3 region: CASSEWDDEQFF. CDR3 nucleotide sequence: TGTGCCAGCAGTGAATGGGACGATGAGCAGTTCTTC.

The chain uses TRBV28 and TRBJ1-1; D is uncertain. The CDR3 has 16 amino acids. Germline V gives CDR1 MDHEN, CDR2 SYDVKM. V lost 3 bases and J lost 2, with 16 bases in between. DNA of the CDR3: TGTGCCAGCAGTTTGGGTCGGCCACGTGATAACACTGAAGCTTTCTTT. Amino acid sequence: CASSLGRPRDNTEAFF.

This clone appeared once. J is TRBJ2-7 and V is TRBV5-1; D assignment may be TRBD1 or TRBD2 (6 bases each). Germline loops: CDR1 SGHRS, CDR2 YFSETQ. The CDR3 totals 14 residues. The V end was cut by 0 bases, the J end by 3 bases, with 10 bases between. The CDR3 protein is CASSLGRGDYEQYV. In DNA form, the CDR3 reads TGCGCCAGCAGCTTGGGAAGGGGGGACTACGAGCAGTACGTC.

The count of this clone is one. Other DNA sequences from this sample encode an identical CDR3 as well. The chain recombines TRBV7-9 with TRBJ2-5; D is unclear. Germline V gene data show CDR1 as SEHNR and CDR2 as FQNEAQ (reference sequence). V shed 3 bases and J shed 5 bases, with 4 bases lying between them. The CDR3 contains 11 residues. The CDR3 sequence: CASSFGETQYF. CDR3 DNA: TGTGCCAGCAGCTTTGGGGAGACCCAGTACTTC.